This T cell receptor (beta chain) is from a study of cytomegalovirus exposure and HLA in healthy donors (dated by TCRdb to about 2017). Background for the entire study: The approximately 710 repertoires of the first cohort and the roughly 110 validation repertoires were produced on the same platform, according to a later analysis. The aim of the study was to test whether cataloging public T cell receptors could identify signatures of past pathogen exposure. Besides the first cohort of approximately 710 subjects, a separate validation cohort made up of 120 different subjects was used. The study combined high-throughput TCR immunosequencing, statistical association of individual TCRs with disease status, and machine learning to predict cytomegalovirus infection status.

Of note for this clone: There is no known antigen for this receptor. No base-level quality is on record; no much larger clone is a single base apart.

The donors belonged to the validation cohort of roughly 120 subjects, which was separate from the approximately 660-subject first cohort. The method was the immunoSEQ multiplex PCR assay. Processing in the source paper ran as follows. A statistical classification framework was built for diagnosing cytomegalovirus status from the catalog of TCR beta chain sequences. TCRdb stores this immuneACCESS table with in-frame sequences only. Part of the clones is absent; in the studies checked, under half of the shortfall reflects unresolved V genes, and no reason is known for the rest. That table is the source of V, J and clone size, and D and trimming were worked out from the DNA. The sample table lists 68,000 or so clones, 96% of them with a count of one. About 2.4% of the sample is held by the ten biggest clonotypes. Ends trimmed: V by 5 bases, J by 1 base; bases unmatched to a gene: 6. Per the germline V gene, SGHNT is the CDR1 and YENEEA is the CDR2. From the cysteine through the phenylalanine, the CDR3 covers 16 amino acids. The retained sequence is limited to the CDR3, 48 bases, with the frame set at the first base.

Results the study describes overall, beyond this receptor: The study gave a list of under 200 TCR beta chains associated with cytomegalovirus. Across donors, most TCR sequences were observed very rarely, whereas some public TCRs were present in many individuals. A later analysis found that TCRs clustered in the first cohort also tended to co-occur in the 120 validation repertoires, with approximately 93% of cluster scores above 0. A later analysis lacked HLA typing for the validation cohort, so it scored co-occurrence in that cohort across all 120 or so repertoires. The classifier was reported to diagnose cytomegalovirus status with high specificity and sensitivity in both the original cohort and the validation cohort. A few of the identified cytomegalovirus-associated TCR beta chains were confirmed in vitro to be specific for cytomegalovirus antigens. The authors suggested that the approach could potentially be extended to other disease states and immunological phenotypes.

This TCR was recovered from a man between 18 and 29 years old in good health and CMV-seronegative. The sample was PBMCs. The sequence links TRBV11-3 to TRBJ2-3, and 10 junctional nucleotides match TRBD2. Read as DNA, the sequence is TGTGCCAGCAGCCCAACTAGCGGGGTCCGCACAGATACGCAGTATTTT. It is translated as CASSPTSGVRTDTQYF.